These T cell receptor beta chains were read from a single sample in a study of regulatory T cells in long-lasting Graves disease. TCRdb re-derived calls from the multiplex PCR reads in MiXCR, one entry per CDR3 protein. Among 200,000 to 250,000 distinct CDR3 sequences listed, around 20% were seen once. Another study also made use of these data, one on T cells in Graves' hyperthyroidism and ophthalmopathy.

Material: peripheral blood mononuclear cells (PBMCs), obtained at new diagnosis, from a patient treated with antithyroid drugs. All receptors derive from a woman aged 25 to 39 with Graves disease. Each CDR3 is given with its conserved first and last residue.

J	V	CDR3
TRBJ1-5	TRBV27	CASSSFRGDNQPQHF
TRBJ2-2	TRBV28	CASSLQQVNTGELFF
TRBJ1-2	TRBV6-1	CASSERPGTSYGYTF
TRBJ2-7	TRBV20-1	CSARDFRLADAYEQYF
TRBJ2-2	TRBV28	CASGGTGVAGELFF
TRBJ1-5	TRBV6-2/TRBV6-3	CASRYNPRDLGNQPQHF
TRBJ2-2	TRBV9	CASSVSDSSGELFF
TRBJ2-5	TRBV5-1	CASSLTPRETQYF
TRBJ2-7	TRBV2	CASTESISYEQYF
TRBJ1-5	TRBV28	CASSPPPQDGYQPQHF
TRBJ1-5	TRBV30	CAWGYRDRGQPQHF
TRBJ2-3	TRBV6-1	CASSELWQATDTQYF
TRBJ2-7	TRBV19	CASSIKPGDTNEQYF
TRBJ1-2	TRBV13	CASSLYRGLNYGYTF
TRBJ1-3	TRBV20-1	CSARIGTRSGNTIYF
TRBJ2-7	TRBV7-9	CASSLGSHVGTYEQYF
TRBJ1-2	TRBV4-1	CASSQESASRANYGYTF
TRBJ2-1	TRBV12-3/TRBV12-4	CASSLGFNDEQFF
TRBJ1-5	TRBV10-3	CAISDRGQPQHF
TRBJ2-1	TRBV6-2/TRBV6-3	CASSEEDEGLAGRNEQFF
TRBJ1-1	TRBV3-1	CASSHPTGEAFF
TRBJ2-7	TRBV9	CASSGPGAPEQYF
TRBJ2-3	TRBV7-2	CASSYYFSGIQDTQYF
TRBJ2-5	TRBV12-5	CASGLFAGTSGPQETQYF
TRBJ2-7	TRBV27	CASRAPGTGGYEQYF
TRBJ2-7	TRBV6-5	CASSSDGGAGDGYEQYF
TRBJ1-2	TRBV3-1	CASSPRDRGHYGYTF
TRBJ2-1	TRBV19	CACSTSGDYNEQFF
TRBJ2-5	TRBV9	CASSAQRNSGEETQYF
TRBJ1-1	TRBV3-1	CASSQDDSFRTEAFF
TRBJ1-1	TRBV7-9	CASSLARGKNTEAFF
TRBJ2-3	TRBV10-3	CAISERSGTDTQYF
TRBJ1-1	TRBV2	CASSEKGRRNTEAFF
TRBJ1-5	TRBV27	CASSLTGFNQPQHF
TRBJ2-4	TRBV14	CASRQTGRNTPYF
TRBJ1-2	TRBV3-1	CASSQVGYGYTF
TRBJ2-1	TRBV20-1	CSARAVIAGYVNEQFF
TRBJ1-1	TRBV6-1	CASVRQMDAFF
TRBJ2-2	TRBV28	CANQKRTGELLF
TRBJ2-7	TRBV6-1	CASSRTERYEQYF
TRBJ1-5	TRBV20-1	CSARDSWGQPQHF
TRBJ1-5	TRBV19	CASSPWQGGGSNQPQHF
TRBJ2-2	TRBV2	CASSERGTSATGELFF
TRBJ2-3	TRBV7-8	CASSLVTTSGSGDTQYF
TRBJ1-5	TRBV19	CASSSGTEQPQHF